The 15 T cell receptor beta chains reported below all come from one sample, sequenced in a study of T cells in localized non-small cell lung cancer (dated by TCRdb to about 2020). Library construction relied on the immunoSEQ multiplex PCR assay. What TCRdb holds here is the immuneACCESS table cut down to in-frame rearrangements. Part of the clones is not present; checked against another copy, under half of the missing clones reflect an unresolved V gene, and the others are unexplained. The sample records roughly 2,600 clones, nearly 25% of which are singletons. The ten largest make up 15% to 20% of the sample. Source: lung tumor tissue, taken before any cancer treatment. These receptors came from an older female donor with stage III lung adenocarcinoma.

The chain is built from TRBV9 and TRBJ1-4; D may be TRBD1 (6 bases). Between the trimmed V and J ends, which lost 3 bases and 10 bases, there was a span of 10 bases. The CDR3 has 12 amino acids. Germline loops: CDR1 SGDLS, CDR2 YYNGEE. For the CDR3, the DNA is TGTGCCAGCAGCGAACAGGGAGGAAAACTGTTTTTT. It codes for CASSEQGGKLFF.

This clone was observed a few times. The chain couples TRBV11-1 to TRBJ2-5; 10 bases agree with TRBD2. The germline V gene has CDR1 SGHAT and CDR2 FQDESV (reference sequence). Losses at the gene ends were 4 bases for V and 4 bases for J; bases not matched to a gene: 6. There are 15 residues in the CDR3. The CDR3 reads CASSSGLAKSETQYF. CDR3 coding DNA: TGTGCCAGCAGCTCGGGACTAGCGAAATCAGAGACCCAGTACTTC.

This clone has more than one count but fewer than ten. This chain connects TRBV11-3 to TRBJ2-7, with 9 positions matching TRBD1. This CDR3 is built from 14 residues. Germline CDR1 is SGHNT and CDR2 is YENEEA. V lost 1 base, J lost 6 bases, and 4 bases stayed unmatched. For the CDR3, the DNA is TGTGCCAGCAGCTTAGGGGGACAGGGCCGCGAGCAGTACTTC. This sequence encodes CASSLGGQGREQYF. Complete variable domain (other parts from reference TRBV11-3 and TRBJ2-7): EAGVVQSPRYKIIEKKQPVAFWCNPISGHNTLYWYLQNLGQGPELLIRYENEEAVDDSQLPKDRFSAERLKGVDSTLKIQPAELGDSAVYLCASSLGGQGREQYFGPGTRLTVT.

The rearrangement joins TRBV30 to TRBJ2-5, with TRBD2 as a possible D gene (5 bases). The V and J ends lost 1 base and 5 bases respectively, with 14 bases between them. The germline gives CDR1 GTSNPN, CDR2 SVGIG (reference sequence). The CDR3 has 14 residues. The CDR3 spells CAWSGASISETQYF. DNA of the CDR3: TGTGCCTGGAGTGGTGCTAGCATATCGGAGACCCAGTACTTC.

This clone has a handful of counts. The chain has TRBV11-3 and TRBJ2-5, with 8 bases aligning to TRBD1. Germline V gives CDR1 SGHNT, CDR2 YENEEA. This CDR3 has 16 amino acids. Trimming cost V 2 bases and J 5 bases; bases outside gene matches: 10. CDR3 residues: CASSLRFAGGRETQYF. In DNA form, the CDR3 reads TGTGCCAGCAGCTTAAGGTTTGCAGGGGGCCGTGAGACCCAGTACTTC. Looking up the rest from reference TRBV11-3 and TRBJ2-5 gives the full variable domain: EAGVVQSPRYKIIEKKQPVAFWCNPISGHNTLYWYLQNLGQGPELLIRYENEEAVDDSQLPKDRFSAERLKGVDSTLKIQPAELGDSAVYLCASSLRFAGGRETQYFGPGTRLLVL.

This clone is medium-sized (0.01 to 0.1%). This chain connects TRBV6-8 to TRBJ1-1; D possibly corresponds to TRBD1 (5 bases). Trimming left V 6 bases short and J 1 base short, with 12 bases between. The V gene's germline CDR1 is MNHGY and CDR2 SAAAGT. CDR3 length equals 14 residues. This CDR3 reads CASRPGRRNTEAFF. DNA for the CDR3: TGTGCCAGCAGACCAGGGAGGAGGAACACTGAAGCTTTCTTT.

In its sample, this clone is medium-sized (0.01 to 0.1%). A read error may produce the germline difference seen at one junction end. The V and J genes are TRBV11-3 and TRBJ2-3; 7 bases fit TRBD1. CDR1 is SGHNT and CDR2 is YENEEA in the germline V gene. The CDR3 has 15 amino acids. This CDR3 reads CASSFSGGGTDTQYF. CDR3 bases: TGTGCTAGCAGCTTCTCAGGGGGTGGAACAGATACGCAGTATTTT.

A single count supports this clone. The CDR3, as DNA: TGCGCCAGCAGCCCGACAGCAGTCCGGGGCCGGGACACTGAAGCTTTCTTT. Amino acids: CASSPTAVRGRDTEAFF. This rearrangement joins TRBV5-1 to TRBJ1-1, with D perhaps TRBD1 (5 bases). The CDR3 totals 17 residues. CDR1 and CDR2 (germline): SGHRS, YFSETQ. V was trimmed by 4 bases and J by 3 bases, leaving 22 bases between them.

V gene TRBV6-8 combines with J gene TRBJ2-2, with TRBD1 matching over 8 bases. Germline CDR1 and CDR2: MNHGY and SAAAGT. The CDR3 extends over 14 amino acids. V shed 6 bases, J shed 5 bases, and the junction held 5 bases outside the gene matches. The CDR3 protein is CASRDRVSTGELFF. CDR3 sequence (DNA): TGTGCCAGCAGGGACAGGGTCTCGACCGGGGAGCTGTTTTTT.

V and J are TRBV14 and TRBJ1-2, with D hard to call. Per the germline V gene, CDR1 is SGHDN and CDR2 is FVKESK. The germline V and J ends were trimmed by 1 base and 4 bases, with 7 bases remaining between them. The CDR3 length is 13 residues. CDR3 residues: CASSQAYLYGYTF. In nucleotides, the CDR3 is TGTGCCAGCAGCCAAGCTTACCTCTATGGCTACACCTTC.

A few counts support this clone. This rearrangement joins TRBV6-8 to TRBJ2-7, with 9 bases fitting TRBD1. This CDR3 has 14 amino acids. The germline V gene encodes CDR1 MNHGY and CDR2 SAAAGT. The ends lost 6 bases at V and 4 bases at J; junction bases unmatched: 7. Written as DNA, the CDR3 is TGTGCCAGCAGCCCGGACAGGGGTTCGTACGAGCAGTACTTC. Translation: CASSPDRGSYEQYF.

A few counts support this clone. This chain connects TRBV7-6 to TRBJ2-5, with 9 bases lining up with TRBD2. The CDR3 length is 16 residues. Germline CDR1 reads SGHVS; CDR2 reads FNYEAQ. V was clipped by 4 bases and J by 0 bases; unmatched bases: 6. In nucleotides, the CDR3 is TGTGCCAGCAGCTCGACTAGCGGATTGTACCAAGAGACCCAGTACTTC. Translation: CASSSTSGLYQETQYF. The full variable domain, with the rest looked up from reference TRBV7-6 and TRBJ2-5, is GAGVSQSPRYKVTKRGQDVALRCDPISGHVSLYWYRQALGQGPEFLTYFNYEAQQDKSGLPNDRFSAERPEGSISTLTIQRTEQRDSAMYRCASSSTSGLYQETQYFGPGTRLLVL.

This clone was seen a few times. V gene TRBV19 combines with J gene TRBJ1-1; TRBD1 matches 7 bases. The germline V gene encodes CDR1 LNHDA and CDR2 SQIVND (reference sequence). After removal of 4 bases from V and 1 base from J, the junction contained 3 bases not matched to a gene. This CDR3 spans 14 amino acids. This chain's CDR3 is CASSTRGTNTEAFF. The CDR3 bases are TGTGCCAGTAGTACCAGGGGGACGAACACTGAAGCTTTCTTT.

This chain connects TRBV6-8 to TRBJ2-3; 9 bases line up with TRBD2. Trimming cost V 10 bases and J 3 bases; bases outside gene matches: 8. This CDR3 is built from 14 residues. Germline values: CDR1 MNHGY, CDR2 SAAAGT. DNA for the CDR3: TGTGCCATCAGGTTAGCGGGAGAGACAGATACGCAGTATTTT. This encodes CAIRLAGETDTQYF.

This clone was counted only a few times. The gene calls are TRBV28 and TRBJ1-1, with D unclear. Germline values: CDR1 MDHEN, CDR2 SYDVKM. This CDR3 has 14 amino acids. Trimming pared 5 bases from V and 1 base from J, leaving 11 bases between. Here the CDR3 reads CASSPPTGNTEAFF. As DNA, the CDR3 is TGTGCCAGCAGTCCACCCACCGGGAACACTGAAGCTTTCTTT.